The 9 T cell receptor beta chains below come from one sample, sequenced in a study of T cells after yellow fever vaccination. In TCRdb, the 5' RACE reads were re-called with MiXCR into one record per CDR3 protein. Of 300,000 to 400,000 distinct CDR3 sequences in the sample, 8.7% are singletons; the top ten hold approximately 18%. The sample consisted of PBMCs, taken on the day of the first yellow fever vaccination. Receptor source: a man between 18 and 35 years old who received the YFV17D yellow fever vaccine.

The chain links TRBV5-1 to TRBJ1-5; D may be TRBD1 (5 bases). V was pared by 5 bases and J by 4 bases, with 16 bases between. Looked up from germline, CDR1 is SGHRS and CDR2 is YFSETQ. CDR3 length: 15 amino acids. CDR3 sequence: CASRVGTGGNQPQHF. CDR3 nucleotides: TGCGCCAGCAGAGTCGGTACAGGTGGTAATCAGCCCCAGCATTTT.

This clonotype was detected many times. This chain joins TRBV12-3 or TRBV12-4 and TRBJ1-5, with D uncertain. V lost 4 bases to trimming and J lost 10 bases, with 11 bases between them. This CDR3 has 12 amino acids. The CDR3 loop reads CASSWPFSPQHF. As DNA, the CDR3 is TGTGCCAGCAGTTGGCCCTTTAGTCCCCAGCATTTT.

This clonotype showed up just a few times. This chain connects TRBV19 to TRBJ1-2; 7 bases are shared with TRBD1. Germline assignment: CDR1 LNHDA and CDR2 SQIVND (reference sequence). Unmatched junction bases numbered 5, after V lost 5 bases and J lost 8 bases. This CDR3 spans 12 amino acids. The CDR3 is CASSGTAGGYTF. The CDR3 DNA is TGTGCCAGTAGTGGGACAGCGGGGGGCTACACCTTC.

The rearrangement uses TRBV18 and TRBJ1-1; 11 bases line up with TRBD1. There are 18 residues in the CDR3. The germline V gene encodes CDR1 KGHSH and CDR2 LQKENI. The V and J ends lost 3 bases and 4 bases, in that order; junction bases with no gene match: 13. The CDR3 sequence: CASSPGGRMDRGPTEAFF. CDR3 nucleotides: TGTGCCAGCTCACCCGGCGGGAGGATGGACAGGGGGCCCACTGAAGCTTTCTTT.

This clonotype occurred many times. The genes are TRBV5-1 and TRBJ2-3; D unclear. V was shortened by 0 bases and J by 5 bases, with 4 bases between the two germline ends. The CDR3 is 12 amino acids. Germline CDR1 reads SGHRS; CDR2 reads YFSETQ. The chain's CDR3 is CASSLARDTQYF. DNA for the CDR3: TGCGCCAGCAGCTTGGCCCGAGATACGCAGTATTTT.

The sample holds a few counts of this clonotype. The chain employs TRBV12-3 or TRBV12-4 and TRBJ1-1; D gene ambiguous. The CDR3 contains 13 residues. Trimming removed 5 bases from V and 1 base from J, with 8 bases in between. This CDR3 is CASSQHANTEAFF. In DNA, the CDR3 is TGTGCCAGCAGTCAACACGCGAACACTGAAGCTTTCTTT.

The V gene is TRBV6-2 or TRBV6-3, the J gene TRBJ1-2, with no clear D. This CDR3 is 15 amino acids long. The V end lost 6 bases, the J end lost 0 bases, and 14 bases lay between the germline ends. Germline V gene sequence: CDR1 MNHEY, CDR2 SVGEGT. In DNA, the CDR3 is TGTGCCAGCAGCCTAGGGTCGGCAGCTAACTATGGCTACACCTTC. Its translation is CASSLGSAANYGYTF.

This clonotype was counted only a few times. The chain couples TRBV4-1 to TRBJ1-6, with a tentative D call TRBD1 (5 bases). CDR1 and CDR2 (germline): MGHRA, YSYEKL. V lost 1 base, J lost 7 bases, and 17 bases lay in between. The CDR3 is 17 residues long. CDR3 sequence reads: CASSQARLGAGNSPLHF. As DNA, the CDR3 is TGCGCCAGCAGCCAAGCTAGATTAGGGGCGGGAAATTCACCCCTCCACTTT.

The chain couples TRBV6-5 to TRBJ1-2; D is undetermined. V lost 0 bases and J lost 8, with 7 bases in between. The CDR3 is 12 residues long. Germline loops: CDR1 MNHEY, CDR2 SVGAGI. The CDR3 loop is CASSYSNKGYTF. The CDR3 DNA reads TGTGCCAGCAGTTACTCCAACAAAGGCTACACCTTC.